This T cell receptor (beta chain) was obtained from a study of human T cells and chemical hapten exposure. General study results and limits: Compared with pre-sensitization or healthy control sets, expanded TCRs clustered more.

The time point denotes: pre-sensitization, week 0. Treatment of the sample: therapeutic diphenylcyclopropenone sensitization with weekly scalp DPC. Many counts were recorded for this clonotype. Its antigen is unknown. TCRdb re-analysed the RACE reads in MiXCR, keeping a single row per CDR3 protein. The sample lists 60,000 to 75,000 distinct CDR3 sequences, around 7% occurring once. The CDR3 is 15 amino acids. The V segment lost 5 bases and the J segment 4 bases; nucleotides outside the gene matches: 6. Germline loops: CDR1 SGHTA, CDR2 FQGNSA. This chain connects TRBV7-2 to TRBJ2-5; 11 positions match TRBD2. The sequence was obtained from a woman under 40 with alopecia areata. Some clones in this sample may be carry-over from other donors' samples. The source was whole blood, collected in connection with sensitization to the hapten diphenylcyclopropenone (DPC). CDR3 DNA sequence: TGTGCCAGCAGCCCCCGACTAGCGGGGCCAGAGACCCAGTACTTC. This codes for CASSPRLAGPETQYF. The whole variable domain, filled in from reference TRBV7-2 and TRBJ2-5, reads GAGVSQSPSNKVTEKGKDVELRCDPISGHTALYWYRQSLGQGLEFLIYFQGNSAPDKSGLPSDRFSAERTGGSVSTLTIQRTQQEDSAVYLCASSPRLAGPETQYFGPGTRLLVL.